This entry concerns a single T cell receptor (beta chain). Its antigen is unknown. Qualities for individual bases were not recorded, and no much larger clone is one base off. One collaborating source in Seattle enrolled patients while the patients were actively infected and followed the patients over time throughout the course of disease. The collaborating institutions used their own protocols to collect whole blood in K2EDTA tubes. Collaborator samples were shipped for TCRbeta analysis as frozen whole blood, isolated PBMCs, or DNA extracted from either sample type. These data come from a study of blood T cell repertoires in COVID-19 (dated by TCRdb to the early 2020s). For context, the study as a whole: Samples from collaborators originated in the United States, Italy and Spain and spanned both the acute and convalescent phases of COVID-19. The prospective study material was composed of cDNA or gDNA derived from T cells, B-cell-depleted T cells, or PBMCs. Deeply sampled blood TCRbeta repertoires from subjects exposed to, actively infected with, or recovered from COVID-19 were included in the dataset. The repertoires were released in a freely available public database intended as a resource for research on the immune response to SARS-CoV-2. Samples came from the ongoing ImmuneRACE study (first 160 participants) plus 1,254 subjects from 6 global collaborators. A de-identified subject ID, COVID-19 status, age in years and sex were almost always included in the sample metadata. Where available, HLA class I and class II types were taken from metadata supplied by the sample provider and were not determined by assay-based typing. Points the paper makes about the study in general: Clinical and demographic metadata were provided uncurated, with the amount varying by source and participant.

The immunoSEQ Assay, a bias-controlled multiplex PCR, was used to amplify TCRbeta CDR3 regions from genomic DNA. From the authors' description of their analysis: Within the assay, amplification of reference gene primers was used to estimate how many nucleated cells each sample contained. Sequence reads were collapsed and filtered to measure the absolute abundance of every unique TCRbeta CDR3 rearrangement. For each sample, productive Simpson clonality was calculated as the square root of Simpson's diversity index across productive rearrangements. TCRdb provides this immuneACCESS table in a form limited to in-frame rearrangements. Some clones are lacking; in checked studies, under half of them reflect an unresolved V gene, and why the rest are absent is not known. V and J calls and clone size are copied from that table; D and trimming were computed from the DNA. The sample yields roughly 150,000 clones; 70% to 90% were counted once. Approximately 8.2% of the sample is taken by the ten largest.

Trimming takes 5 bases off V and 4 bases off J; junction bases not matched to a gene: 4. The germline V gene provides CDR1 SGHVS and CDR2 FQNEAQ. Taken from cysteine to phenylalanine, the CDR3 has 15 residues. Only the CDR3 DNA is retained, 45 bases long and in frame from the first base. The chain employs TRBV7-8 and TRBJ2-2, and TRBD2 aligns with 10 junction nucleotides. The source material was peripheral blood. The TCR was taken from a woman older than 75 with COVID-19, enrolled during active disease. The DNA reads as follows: TGTGCCAGCAGCCAACTAGCGGGAACCACCGGGGAGCTGTTTTTT. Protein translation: CASSQLAGTTGELFF.